What follows is one TCR beta chain and its context. Trimming pared 2 bases from V and 1 base from J, leaving 11 bases between. The CDR3 extends over 15 amino acids. Germline assignment: CDR1 SGHTA and CDR2 FQGNSA. Original analysis: It was from reference gene primer amplification that nucleated cell counts were estimated. The data were produced by immunoSEQ multiplex PCR, yet TCRdb's version contains in-frame clones alone and is incomplete. The V and J calls and clone size were taken over from that table, and D and trimming were inferred from the DNA. The sample lists tens of thousands of clones, 70% to 90% occurring once. This sample is part of a study of blood T cell repertoires in COVID-19.

Material: peripheral blood. The clonotype was recovered from a human donor in a cohort sampled during active COVID-19. This rearrangement joins TRBV7-2 to TRBJ1-2; D is possibly TRBD1 (6 bases). The CDR3 DNA follows: TGTGCCAGCAGCTTACGAGGGGGGGGTAACTATGGCTACACCTTC. Protein: CASSLRGGGNYGYTF.